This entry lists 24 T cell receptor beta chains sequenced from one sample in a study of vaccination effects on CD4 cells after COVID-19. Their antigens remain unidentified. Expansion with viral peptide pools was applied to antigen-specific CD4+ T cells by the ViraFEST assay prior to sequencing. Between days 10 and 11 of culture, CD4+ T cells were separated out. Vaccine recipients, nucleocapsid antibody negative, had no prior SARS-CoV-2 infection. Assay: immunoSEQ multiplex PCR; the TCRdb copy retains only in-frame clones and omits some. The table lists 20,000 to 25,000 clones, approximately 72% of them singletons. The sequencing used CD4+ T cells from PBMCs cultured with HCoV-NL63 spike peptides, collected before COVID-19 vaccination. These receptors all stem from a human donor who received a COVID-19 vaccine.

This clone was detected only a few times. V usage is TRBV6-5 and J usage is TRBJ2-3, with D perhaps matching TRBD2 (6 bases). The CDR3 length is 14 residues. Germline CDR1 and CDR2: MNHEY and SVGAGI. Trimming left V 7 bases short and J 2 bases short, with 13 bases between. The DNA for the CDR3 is TGTGCCAGCAAGACGGGACTTTTCACAGATACGCAGTATTTT. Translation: CASKTGLFTDTQYF.

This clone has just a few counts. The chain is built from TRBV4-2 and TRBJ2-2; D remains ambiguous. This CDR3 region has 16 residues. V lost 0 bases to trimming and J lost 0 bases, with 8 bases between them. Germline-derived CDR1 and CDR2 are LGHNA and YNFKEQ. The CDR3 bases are TGTGCCAGCAGCCAAGAGGTTACCTCGAACACCGGGGAGCTGTTTTTT. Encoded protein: CASSQEVTSNTGELFF.

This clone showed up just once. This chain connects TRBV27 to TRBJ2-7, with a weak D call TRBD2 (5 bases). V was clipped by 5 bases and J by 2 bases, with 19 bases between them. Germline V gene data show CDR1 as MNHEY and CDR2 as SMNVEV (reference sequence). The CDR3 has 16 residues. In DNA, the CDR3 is TGTGCCAGCAGTATCGTCCCCCCCGGACTTACCTACGAGCAGTACTTC. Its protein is CASSIVPPGLTYEQYF.

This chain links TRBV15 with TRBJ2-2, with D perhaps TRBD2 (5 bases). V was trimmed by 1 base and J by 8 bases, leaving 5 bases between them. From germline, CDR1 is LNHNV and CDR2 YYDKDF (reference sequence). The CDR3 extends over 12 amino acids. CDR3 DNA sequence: TGTGCCACCAGCAGAGCGGGGGGGGAGCTGTTTTTT. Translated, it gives CATSRAGGELFF. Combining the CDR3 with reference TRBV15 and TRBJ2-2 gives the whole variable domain DAMVIQNPRYQVTQFGKPVTLSCSQTLNHNVMYWYQQKSSQAPKLLFHYYDKDFNNEADTPDNFQSRRPNTSFCFLDIRSPGLGDTAMYLCATSRAGGELFFGEGSRLTVL.

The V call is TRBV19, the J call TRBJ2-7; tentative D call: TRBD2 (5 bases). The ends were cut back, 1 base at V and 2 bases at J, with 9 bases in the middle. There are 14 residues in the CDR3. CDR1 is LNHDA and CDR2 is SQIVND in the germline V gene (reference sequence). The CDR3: CASSIAEGAYEQYF. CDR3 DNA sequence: TGTGCCAGTAGTATAGCTGAGGGAGCCTACGAGCAGTACTTC. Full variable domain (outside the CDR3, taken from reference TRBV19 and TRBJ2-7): DGGITQSPKYLFRKEGQNVTLSCEQNLNHDAMYWYRQDPGQGLRLIYYSQIVNDFQKGDIAEGYSVSREKKESFPLTVTSAQKNPTAFYLCASSIAEGAYEQYFGPGTRLTVT.

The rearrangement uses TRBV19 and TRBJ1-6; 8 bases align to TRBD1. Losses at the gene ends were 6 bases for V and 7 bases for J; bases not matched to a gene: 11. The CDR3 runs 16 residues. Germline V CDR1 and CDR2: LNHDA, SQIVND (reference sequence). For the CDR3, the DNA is TGTGCCAGTAGAACCTCGGACAGGGCCTGGAATTCACCCCTCCACTTT. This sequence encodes CASRTSDRAWNSPLHF.

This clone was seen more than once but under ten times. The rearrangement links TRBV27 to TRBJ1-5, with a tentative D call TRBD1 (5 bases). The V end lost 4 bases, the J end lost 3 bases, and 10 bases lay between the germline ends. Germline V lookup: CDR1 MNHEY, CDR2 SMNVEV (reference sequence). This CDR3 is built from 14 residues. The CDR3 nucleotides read TGTGCCAGCAGTTACGGGGCTGACAATCAGCCCCAGCATTTT. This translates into CASSYGADNQPQHF.

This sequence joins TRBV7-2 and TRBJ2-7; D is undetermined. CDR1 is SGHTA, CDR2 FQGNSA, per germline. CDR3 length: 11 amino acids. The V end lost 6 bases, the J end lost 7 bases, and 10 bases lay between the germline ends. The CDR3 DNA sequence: TGTGCCAGCAGTCGATTGGATGAGCAGTACTTC. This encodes CASSRLDEQYF.

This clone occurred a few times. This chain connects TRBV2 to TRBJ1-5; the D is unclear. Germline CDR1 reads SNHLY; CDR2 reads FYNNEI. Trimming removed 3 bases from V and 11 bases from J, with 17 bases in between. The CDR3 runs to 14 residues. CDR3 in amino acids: CASSDSGPRMAQHF. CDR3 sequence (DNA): TGTGCCAGCAGTGATTCGGGTCCTAGAATGGCCCAGCATTTT.

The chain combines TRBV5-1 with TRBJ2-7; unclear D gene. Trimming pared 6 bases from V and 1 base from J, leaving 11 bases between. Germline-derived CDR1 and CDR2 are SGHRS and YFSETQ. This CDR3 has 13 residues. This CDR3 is CASKVDTSYEQYF. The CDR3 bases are TGCGCCAGCAAGGTAGACACGTCCTACGAGCAGTACTTC.

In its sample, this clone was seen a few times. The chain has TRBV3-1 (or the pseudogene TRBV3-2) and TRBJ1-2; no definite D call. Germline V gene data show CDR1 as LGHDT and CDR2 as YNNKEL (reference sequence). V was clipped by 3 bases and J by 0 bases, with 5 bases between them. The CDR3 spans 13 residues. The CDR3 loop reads CASSQTSNYGYTF. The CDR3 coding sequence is TGTGCCAGCAGCCAGACCTCTAACTATGGCTACACCTTC.

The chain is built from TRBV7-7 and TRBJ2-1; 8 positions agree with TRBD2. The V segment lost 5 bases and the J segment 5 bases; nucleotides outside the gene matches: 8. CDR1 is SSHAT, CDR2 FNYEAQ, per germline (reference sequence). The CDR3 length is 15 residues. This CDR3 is CASSPTSGANNEQFF. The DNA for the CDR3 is TGTGCCAGCAGCCCAACTAGCGGAGCTAACAATGAGCAGTTCTTC.

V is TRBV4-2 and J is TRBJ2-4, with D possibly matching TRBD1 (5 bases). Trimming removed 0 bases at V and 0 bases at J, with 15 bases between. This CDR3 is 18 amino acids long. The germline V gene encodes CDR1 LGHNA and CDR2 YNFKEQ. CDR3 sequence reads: CASSQDTGNSIAKNIQYF. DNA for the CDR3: TGTGCCAGCAGCCAAGACACAGGAAATTCCATAGCCAAAAACATTCAGTACTTC.

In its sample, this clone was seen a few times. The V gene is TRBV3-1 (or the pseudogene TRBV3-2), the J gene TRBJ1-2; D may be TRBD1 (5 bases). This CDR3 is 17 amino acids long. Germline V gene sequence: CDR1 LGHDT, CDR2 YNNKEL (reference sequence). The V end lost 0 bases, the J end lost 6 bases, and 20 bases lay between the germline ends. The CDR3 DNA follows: TGTGCCAGCAGCCAAGATAGGCCCCCTCGGGCAGGGAATGGCTACACCTTC. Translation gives CASSQDRPPRAGNGYTF.

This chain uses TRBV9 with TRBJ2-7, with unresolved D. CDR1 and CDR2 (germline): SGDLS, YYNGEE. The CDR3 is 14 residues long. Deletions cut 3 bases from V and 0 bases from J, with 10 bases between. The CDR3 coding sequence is TGTGCCAGCAGCGCCACCGTCGGCTCCTACGAGCAGTACTTC. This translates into CASSATVGSYEQYF.

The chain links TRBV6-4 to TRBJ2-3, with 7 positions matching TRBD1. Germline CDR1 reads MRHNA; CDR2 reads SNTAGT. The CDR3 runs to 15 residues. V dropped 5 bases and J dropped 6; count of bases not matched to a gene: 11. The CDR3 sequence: CASSIQGTKTDTQYF. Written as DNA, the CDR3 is TGTGCCAGCAGTATACAGGGGACGAAGACGGATACGCAGTATTTT.

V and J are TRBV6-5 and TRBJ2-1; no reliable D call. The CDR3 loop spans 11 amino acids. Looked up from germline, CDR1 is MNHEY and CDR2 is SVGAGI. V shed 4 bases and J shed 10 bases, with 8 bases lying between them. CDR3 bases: TGTGCCAGCAGTTCCCGAGAGGAGCAGTTCTTC. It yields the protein CASSSREEQFF.

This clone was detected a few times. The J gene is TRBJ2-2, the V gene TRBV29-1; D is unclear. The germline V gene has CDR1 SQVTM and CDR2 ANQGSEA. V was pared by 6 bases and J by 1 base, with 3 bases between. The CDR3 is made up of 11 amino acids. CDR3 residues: CSVLNTGELFF. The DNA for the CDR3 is TGCAGCGTCTTGAACACCGGGGAGCTGTTTTTT.

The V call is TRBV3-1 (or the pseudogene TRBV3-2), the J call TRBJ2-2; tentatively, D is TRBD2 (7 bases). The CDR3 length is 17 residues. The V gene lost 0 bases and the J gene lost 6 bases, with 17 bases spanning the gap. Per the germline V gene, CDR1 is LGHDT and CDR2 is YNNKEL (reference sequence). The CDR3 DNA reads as TGTGCCAGCAGCCAAGATTGGGGGGGCCAGGGTGCCGGGGAGCTGTTTTTT. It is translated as CASSQDWGGQGAGELFF.

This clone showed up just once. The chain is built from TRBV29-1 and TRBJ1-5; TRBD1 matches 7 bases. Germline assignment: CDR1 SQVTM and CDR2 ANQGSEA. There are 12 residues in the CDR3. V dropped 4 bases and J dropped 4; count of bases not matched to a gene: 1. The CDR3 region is CSVGQGNQPQHF. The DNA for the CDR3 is TGCAGCGTTGGACAGGGTAATCAGCCCCAGCATTTT. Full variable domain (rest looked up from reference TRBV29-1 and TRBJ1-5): SAVISQKPSRDICQRGTSLTIQCQVDSQVTMMFWYRQQPGQSLTLIATANQGSEATYESGFVIDKFPISRPNLTFSTLTVSNMSPEDSSIYLCSVGQGNQPQHFGDGTRLSIL.

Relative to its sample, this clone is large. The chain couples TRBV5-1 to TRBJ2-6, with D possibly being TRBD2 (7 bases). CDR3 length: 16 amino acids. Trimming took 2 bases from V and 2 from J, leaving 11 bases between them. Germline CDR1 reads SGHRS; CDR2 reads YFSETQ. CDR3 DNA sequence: TGCGCCAGCAGCTTCTCGGGGGGCCCTGGGGCCAACGTCCTGACTTTC. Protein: CASSFSGGPGANVLTF.

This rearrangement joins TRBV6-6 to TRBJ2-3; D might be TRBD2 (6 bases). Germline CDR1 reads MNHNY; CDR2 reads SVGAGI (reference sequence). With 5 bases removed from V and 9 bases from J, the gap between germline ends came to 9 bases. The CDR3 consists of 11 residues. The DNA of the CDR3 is TGTGCCAGCAGTATGGAGGGAACGCAGTATTTT. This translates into CASSMEGTQYF.

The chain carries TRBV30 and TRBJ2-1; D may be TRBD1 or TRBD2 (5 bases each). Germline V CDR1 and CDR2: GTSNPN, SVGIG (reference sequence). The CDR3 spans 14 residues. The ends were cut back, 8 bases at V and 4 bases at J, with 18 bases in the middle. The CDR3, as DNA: TGTGCCACGGGACGGCTAAAGCAGTACAATGAGCAGTTCTTC. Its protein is CATGRLKQYNEQFF.

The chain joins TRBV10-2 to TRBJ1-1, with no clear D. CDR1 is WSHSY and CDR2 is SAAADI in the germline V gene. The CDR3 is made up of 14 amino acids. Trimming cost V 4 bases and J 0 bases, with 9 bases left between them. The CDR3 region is CASSVGRLNTEAFF. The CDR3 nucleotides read TGCGCCAGCAGTGTCGGCAGATTGAACACTGAAGCTTTCTTT.